One and the same sample provided the 22 T cell receptor beta chains below, sequenced in a study of blood T cell repertoires in COVID-19. This table comes from immunoSEQ multiplex PCR, and its TCRdb copy is limited to in-frame clones, with some not included. This sample has some 130,000 clones; approximately 85% occur once, and the top ten carry about 4.3%. Sequenced input: peripheral blood. The receptors derive from a human donor in a cohort sampled during active COVID-19.

This sequence joins TRBV7-3 and TRBJ2-3, with 7 bases fitting TRBD2. The V gene's germline CDR1 is SGHTA and CDR2 FQGTGA. The CDR3 extends over 14 amino acids. V lost 2 bases, J lost 2 bases, and 1 base stayed unmatched. The CDR3 coding sequence is TGTGCCAGCAGCTTAGCGGGGGTCACAGATACGCAGTATTTT. This encodes CASSLAGVTDTQYF.

V gene TRBV9 combines with J gene TRBJ2-2; 7 bases are a match to TRBD1. V was clipped by 2 bases and J by 3 bases; unmatched bases: 13. CDR3 length equals 18 residues. The germline V gene has CDR1 SGDLS and CDR2 YYNGEE. The chain's CDR3 is CASSVRDRPHGDTGELFF. The CDR3 DNA reads TGTGCCAGCAGCGTCAGGGACAGACCCCATGGCGACACCGGGGAGCTGTTTTTT.

V gene TRBV6-5 combines with J gene TRBJ2-7; possibly TRBD2 for D (6 bases). This CDR3 contains 14 residues. The germline V gene encodes CDR1 MNHEY and CDR2 SVGAGI. The V gene lost 5 bases and the J gene lost 5 bases, with 16 bases spanning the gap. CDR3 residues: CASSPGGWDHEQYV. The CDR3 region has the DNA TGTGCCAGCAGTCCCGGAGGGTGGGACCACGAGCAGTACGTC.

The table lists this clone with a few counts. V and J are TRBV6-5 and TRBJ1-2; 10 positions match TRBD1. The CDR3 extends over 12 amino acids. The germline CDR1 and CDR2 sequences are MNHEY and SVGAGI. V shed 6 bases, J shed 7 bases, and the junction held 2 bases outside the gene matches. CDR3 amino acids: CASSWTGGGYTF. CDR3 DNA sequence: TGTGCCAGCAGCTGGACAGGGGGTGGCTACACCTTC.

CDR3 in amino acids: CASSLRVRRAGVSNEQFF. DNA of the CDR3: TGTGCCAGCAGCTTAAGGGTTCGGCGGGCGGGAGTTTCGAATGAGCAGTTCTTC. This chain links TRBV7-9 with TRBJ2-1; 7 bases map to TRBD2. Germline V gene lookup returns CDR1 SEHNR and CDR2 FQNEAQ (reference sequence). Trimming at V came to 2 bases and at J to 7 bases, leaving 17 bases not matched to a gene. CDR3 length: 18 residues.

This chain joins TRBV5-1 and TRBJ1-2; 7 nucleotides align to TRBD1. This CDR3 spans 14 amino acids. Germline CDR1 and CDR2: SGHRS and YFSETQ. Unmatched junction bases numbered 1, after V lost 0 bases and J lost 2 bases. The CDR3 coding sequence is TGCGCCAGCAGCTTGGGACAGGGCAACTATGGCTACACCTTC. It encodes CASSLGQGNYGYTF.

This clone appeared once. The rearrangement uses TRBV5-1 and TRBJ2-3; possible D gene TRBD2, 5 bases. Germline values: CDR1 SGHRS, CDR2 YFSETQ. The CDR3 is 15 residues long. V gave up 0 bases and J gave up 4 bases, with 12 bases separating them. The CDR3 spells CASSLDVGVADTQYF. CDR3 in DNA: TGCGCCAGCAGCTTGGATGTGGGAGTCGCAGATACGCAGTATTTT.

This clone was seen once. V usage is TRBV11-2 and J usage is TRBJ2-7, with 7 bases lining up with TRBD2. V shed 5 bases, J shed 2 bases, and the junction held 3 bases outside the gene matches. CDR1 SGHAT and CDR2 FQNNGV come from the germline V gene. CDR3 length equals 13 residues. The CDR3 DNA reads TGTGCCAGCAGCCCAGCGGGGACCTACGAGCAGTACTTC. Its protein is CASSPAGTYEQYF.

V gene TRBV19 combines with J gene TRBJ1-2; TRBD1 aligns across 7 bases. Germline CDR1 reads LNHDA; CDR2 reads SQIVND (reference sequence). The CDR3 sequence is 13 residues long. The J segment lost 8 bases and the V segment lost 6 bases, leaving 9 bases of the junction unmatched. The CDR3 here is CASSPRGAGGYTF. In DNA, the CDR3 is TGTGCCAGTAGCCCCAGGGGGGCGGGCGGCTACACCTTC.

V gene TRBV3-1 (or the pseudogene TRBV3-2) combines with J gene TRBJ2-1, with 7 bases lining up with TRBD1. V trimming: 4 bases; J trimming: 4 bases; junction bases outside the gene matches: 13. The germline gives CDR1 LGHDT, CDR2 YNNKEL (reference sequence). There are 17 residues in the CDR3. The CDR3 DNA reads TGTGCCAGCAGCCCGGGACAGCAACCATCTCCTTACAATGAGCAGTTCTTC. Encoded protein: CASSPGQQPSPYNEQFF.

The J gene is TRBJ1-5, the V gene TRBV19; D gene unclear. The V gene's germline CDR1 is LNHDA and CDR2 SQIVND (reference sequence). V dropped 1 base and J dropped 8 bases, with 9 bases sitting between them. The CDR3 has 13 residues. The CDR3 DNA is TGTGCCAGTAGTATAGTTTTATCCGAGCCCCAGCATTTT. Its translation is CASSIVLSEPQHF. The full variable domain, rest sourced from reference TRBV19 and TRBJ1-5, is DGGITQSPKYLFRKEGQNVTLSCEQNLNHDAMYWYRQDPGQGLRLIYYSQIVNDFQKGDIAEGYSVSREKKESFPLTVTSAQKNPTAFYLCASSIVLSEPQHFGDGTRLSIL.

V usage is TRBV2 and J usage is TRBJ1-2; the D is unclear. Germline loops: CDR1 SNHLY, CDR2 FYNNEI. CDR3 length equals 13 residues. The germline V and J ends were trimmed by 4 bases and 5 bases, with 11 bases remaining between them. The chain's CDR3 is CASSGLREYGYTF. DNA for the CDR3: TGTGCCAGCAGTGGCTTAAGGGAGTATGGCTACACCTTC.

The CDR3 coding sequence is TGCGCCAGCAGCCGAACTAGCGGAACAGATACGCAGTATTTT. Translated, it gives CASSRTSGTDTQYF. The genes are TRBV5-1 and TRBJ2-3; 8 bases are shared with TRBD2. The CDR3 sequence is 14 residues long. CDR1 and CDR2 (germline): SGHRS, YFSETQ. V shed 4 bases and J 3 bases; nucleotides not matched to a gene: 4.

This rearrangement joins TRBV6-1 to TRBJ2-5; D remains unclear. V was pared by 2 bases and J by 7 bases, with 20 bases between. The V gene's germline CDR1 is MNHNS and CDR2 SASEGT. The CDR3 contains 16 residues. The CDR3 nucleotides are TGTGCCAGCAGTGAACCCACCCGGTCCACCTCAGGGACCCAGTACTTC. This encodes CASSEPTRSTSGTQYF.

The rearrangement links TRBV3-1 (or the pseudogene TRBV3-2) to TRBJ2-1, with D perhaps matching TRBD1 (6 bases). The germline V gene has CDR1 LGHDT and CDR2 YNNKEL (reference sequence). Trimming removed 0 bases from V and 10 bases from J, with 16 bases in between. The CDR3 covers 15 residues. CDR3 sequence: CASSQDRGSGKEQFF. The CDR3, as DNA: TGTGCCAGCAGCCAAGATAGGGGGTCCGGGAAAGAGCAGTTCTTC.

The V and J genes are TRBV1 and TRBJ1-1. TRBV1 is a listed pseudogene. CDR3 length equals 20 residues. The CDR3 region is CTSSQEGGLQVIQQRTEAFF. CDR3 nucleotides: TGCACCAGCAGCCAAGAGGGGGGATTACAGGTTATCCAACAGAGGACTGAAGCTTTCTTT.

This rearrangement joins TRBV10-2 to TRBJ2-5, with D perhaps matching TRBD1 (7 bases). Germline V gene data show CDR1 as WSHSY and CDR2 as SAAADI. The germline V and J ends were trimmed by 6 bases and 4 bases, with 18 bases remaining between them. There are 15 residues in the CDR3. The CDR3 sequence is CASRGGRGRTETQYF. The CDR3 nucleotides are TGCGCCAGCAGGGGGGGCAGGGGGAGAACAGAGACCCAGTACTTC.

The V call is TRBV19, the J call TRBJ1-2; D is unclear. The ends were cut back, 6 bases at V and 7 bases at J, with 21 bases in the middle. Germline lookup yields CDR1 LNHDA and CDR2 SQIVND (reference sequence). This CDR3 is 15 amino acids long. The CDR3 protein is CASSPSGSIFFGYTF. For the CDR3, the DNA is TGTGCCAGTAGCCCCTCCGGGAGTATTTTTTTTGGCTACACCTTC. The whole variable domain, filled in from reference TRBV19 and TRBJ1-2, reads DGGITQSPKYLFRKEGQNVTLSCEQNLNHDAMYWYRQDPGQGLRLIYYSQIVNDFQKGDIAEGYSVSREKKESFPLTVTSAQKNPTAFYLCASSPSGSIFFGYTFGSGTRLTVV.

The chain links TRBV27 to TRBJ1-1; D not resolved. The germline V gene has CDR1 MNHEY and CDR2 SMNVEV (reference sequence). CDR3 length: 14 amino acids. Trimming removed 3 bases from V and 3 bases from J, with 11 bases in between. CDR3 in amino acids: CASSLWTGDTEAFF. CDR3 DNA sequence: TGTGCCAGCAGTTTGTGGACCGGGGACACTGAAGCTTTCTTT.

The genes are TRBV9 and TRBJ2-1, with 10 bases aligning to TRBD2. Germline trimming cut 0 bases from V and 7 bases from J; bases unmatched to any gene: 10. Germline V gene lookup returns CDR1 SGDLS and CDR2 YYNGEE. The CDR3 extends over 17 amino acids. The CDR3 bases are TGTGCCAGCAGCGTAGGAGCGGGGGGGCTTTCACCAAATGAGCAGTTCTTC. Encoded protein: CASSVGAGGLSPNEQFF.

The J gene is TRBJ1-2, the V gene TRBV27; D is ambiguous. The V gene lost 3 bases and the J gene lost 8 bases, with 16 bases spanning the gap. Germline-derived CDR1 and CDR2 are MNHEY and SMNVEV (reference sequence). The CDR3 covers 14 residues. As DNA, the CDR3 is TGTGCCAGCAGTTTTCAGCGGAACATAGTCGGCTACACCTTC. The encoded protein is CASSFQRNIVGYTF.

The chain has TRBV12-1 and TRBJ1-1. TRBV12-1 is deemed a pseudogene. The CDR3 extends over 16 amino acids. CDR3 sequence reads: CASSYLSGGASTEAFF. In DNA form, the CDR3 reads TGTGCCAGCAGCTACCTTTCGGGGGGGGCGAGCACTGAAGCTTTCTTT.